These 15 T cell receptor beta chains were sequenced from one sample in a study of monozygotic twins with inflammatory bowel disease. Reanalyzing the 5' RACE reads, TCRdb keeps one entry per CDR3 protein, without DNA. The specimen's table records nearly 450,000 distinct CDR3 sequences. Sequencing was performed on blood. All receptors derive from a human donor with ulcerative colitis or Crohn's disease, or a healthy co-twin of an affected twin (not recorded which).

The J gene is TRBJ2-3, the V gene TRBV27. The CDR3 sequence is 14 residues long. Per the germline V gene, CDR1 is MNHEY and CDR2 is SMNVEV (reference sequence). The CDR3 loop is CASSLVEWGDTQYF.

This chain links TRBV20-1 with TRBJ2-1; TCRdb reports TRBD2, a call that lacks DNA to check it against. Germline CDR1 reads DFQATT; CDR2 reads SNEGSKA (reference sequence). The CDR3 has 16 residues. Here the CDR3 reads CSARGLAGRSYNEQFF.

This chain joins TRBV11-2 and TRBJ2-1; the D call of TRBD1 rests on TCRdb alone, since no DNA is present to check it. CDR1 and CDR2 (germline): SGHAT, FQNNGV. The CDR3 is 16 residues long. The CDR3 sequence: CASSHNRGQIRNEQFF.

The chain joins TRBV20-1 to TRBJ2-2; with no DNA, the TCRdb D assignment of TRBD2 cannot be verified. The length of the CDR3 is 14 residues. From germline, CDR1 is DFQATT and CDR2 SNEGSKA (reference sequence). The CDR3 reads CSARTSGRPGVLFF.

CDR3 loop: CASSPTAAGPYNEQFF. The rearrangement uses TRBV7-8 and TRBJ2-1; TCRdb names TRBD1, which stays unverified in the absence of DNA. The germline CDR1 and CDR2 sequences are SGHVS and FQNEAQ. The CDR3 contains 16 residues. The variable domain in full, with the rest retrieved from reference TRBV7-8 and TRBJ2-1, is GAGVSQSPRYKVAKRGQDVALRCDPISGHVSLFWYQQALGQGPEFLTYFQNEAQLDKSGLPSDRFFAERPEGSVSTLKIQRTQQEDSAVYLCASSPTAAGPYNEQFFGPGTRLTVL.

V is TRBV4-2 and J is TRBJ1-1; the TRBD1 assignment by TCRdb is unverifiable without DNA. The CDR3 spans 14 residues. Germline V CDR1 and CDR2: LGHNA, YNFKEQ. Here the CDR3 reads CASSQLQGNTEAFF.

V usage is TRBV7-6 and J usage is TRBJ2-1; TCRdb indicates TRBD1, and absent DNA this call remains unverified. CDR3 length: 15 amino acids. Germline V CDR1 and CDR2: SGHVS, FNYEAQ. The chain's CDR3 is CASSLAGQGRTEQFF.

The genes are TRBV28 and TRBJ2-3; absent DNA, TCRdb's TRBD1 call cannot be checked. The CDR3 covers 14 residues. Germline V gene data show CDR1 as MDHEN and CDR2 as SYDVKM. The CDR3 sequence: CASSPPGGADTQYF.

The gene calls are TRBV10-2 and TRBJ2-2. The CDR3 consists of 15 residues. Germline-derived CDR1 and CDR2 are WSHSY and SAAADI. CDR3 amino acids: CASSDAQKLTGELFF.

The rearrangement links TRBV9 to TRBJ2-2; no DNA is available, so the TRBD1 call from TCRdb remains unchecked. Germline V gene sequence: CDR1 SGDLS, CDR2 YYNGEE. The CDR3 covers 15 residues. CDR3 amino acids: CASSLGQGPTGELFF. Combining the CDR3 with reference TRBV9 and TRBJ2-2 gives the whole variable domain DSGVTQTPKHLITATGQRVTLRCSPRSGDLSVYWYQQSLDQGLQFLIQYYNGEERAKGNILERFSAQQFPDLHSELNLSSLELGDSALYFCASSLGQGPTGELFFGEGSRLTVL.

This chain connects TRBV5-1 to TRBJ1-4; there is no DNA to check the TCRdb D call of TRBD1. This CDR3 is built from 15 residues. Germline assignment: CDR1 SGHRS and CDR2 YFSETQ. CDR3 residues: CASSFAGTGNEKLFF.

This CDR3 is CASSRGSKGDTEAFF. The chain combines TRBV7-6 with TRBJ1-1; TCRdb proposes TRBD1, but this gene call is untestable without DNA. CDR3 length: 15 residues. Germline V gives CDR1 SGHVS, CDR2 FNYEAQ. The full variable domain, completed using reference TRBV7-6 and TRBJ1-1, is GAGVSQSPRYKVTKRGQDVALRCDPISGHVSLYWYRQALGQGPEFLTYFNYEAQQDKSGLPNDRFSAERPEGSISTLTIQRTEQRDSAMYRCASSRGSKGDTEAFFGQGTRLTVV.

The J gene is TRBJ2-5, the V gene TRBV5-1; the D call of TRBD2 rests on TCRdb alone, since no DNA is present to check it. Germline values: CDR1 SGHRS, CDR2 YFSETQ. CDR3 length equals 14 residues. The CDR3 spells CASSQRADQETQYF.

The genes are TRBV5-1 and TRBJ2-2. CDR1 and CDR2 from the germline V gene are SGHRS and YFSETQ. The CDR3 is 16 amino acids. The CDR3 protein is CASSFDVLEITGELFF. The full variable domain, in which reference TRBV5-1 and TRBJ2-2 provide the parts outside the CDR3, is KAGVTQTPRYLIKTRGQQVTLSCSPISGHRSVSWYQQTPGQGLQFLFEYFSETQRNKGNFPGRFSGRQFSNSRSEMNVSTLELGDSALYLCASSFDVLEITGELFFGEGSRLTVL.

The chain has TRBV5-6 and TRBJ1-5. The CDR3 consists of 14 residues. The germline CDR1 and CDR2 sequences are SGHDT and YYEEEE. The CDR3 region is CASSLVLENQPQHF.